The 27 T cell receptor beta chains below all came from one sample that was sequenced in a study of shared clonotypes between healthy human individuals. This table comes from immunoSEQ multiplex PCR, and its TCRdb copy is limited to in-frame clones, with some not included. The sample holds around 2.5 million clones, 93% seen once. Sequencing was performed on naive CD4+ T cells from PBMCs. Subset described: CD45RA+ positively selected. These receptors were taken from a man aged 18 to 30 in good health. Some clones in this sample may be carry-over from other donors' samples.

The gene calls are TRBV11-2 and TRBJ2-7; weak D call: TRBD2 (5 bases). Deletions cut 7 bases from V and 5 bases from J, with 12 bases between. Germline CDR1 SGHAT, CDR2 FQNNGV. This CDR3 is built from 12 residues. CDR3 protein: CASTYQRDEQYF. CDR3 in DNA: TGTGCCAGCACTTATCAGAGGGACGAGCAGTACTTC.

The CDR3: CASSPPTGGGEKTQYF. The CDR3 DNA sequence: TGTGCCAGCTCACCACCGACGGGAGGTGGAGAAAAGACCCAGTACTTC. V and J are TRBV18 and TRBJ2-5, with 7 bases fitting TRBD2. The CDR3 sequence is 16 residues long. Germline loops: CDR1 KGHSH, CDR2 LQKENI. The ends lost 0 bases at V and 6 bases at J; junction bases unmatched: 10.

This clone was counted only a few times. The J gene is TRBJ1-5, the V gene TRBV4-2; 10 bases agree with TRBD1. The CDR3 spans 17 residues. After removal of 1 base from V and 2 bases from J, the junction contained 5 bases not matched to a gene. Per germline, CDR1 LGHNA and CDR2 YNFKEQ. CDR3 in amino acids: CASSQGGTGAGNQPQHF. DNA of the CDR3: TGTGCCAGCAGCCAAGGGGGGACAGGGGCGGGCAATCAGCCCCAGCATTTT.

The chain combines TRBV6-5 with TRBJ2-7; a possible D gene is TRBD2 (6 bases). This CDR3 contains 13 residues. Germline CDR1 reads MNHEY; CDR2 reads SVGAGI. V was trimmed by 8 bases and J by 4 bases, leaving 15 bases between them. The CDR3 protein is CASPSAGTYEQYF. CDR3 nucleotides: TGTGCCAGCCCTAGTGCGGGAACTTACGAGCAGTACTTC.

The chain has TRBV28 and TRBJ2-7; perhaps TRBD1 as D (6 bases). Germline CDR1 MDHEN, CDR2 SYDVKM. The germline V and J ends were trimmed by 7 bases and 1 base, with 11 bases remaining between them. The CDR3 is 13 amino acids. CDR3 in amino acids: CASTDGQSYEQYF. The CDR3 nucleotides read TGTGCCAGCACAGATGGACAGTCCTACGAGCAGTACTTC.

Details on this clone: An end of the junction differs from the germline gene, which may be a read error. The chain combines TRBV7-8 with TRBJ2-7; maybe TRBD2 (5 bases). Looked up from germline, CDR1 is SGHVS and CDR2 is FQNEAQ. This CDR3 spans 15 amino acids. The CDR3 nucleotides read TGTGCCAGCACCTTAAACCGTTGGGGAGCAGTCGGGCAGTACTTC. Residues: CASTLNRWGAVGQYF.

The rearrangement uses TRBV29-1 and TRBJ2-3; D ambiguous. Germline V gene lookup returns CDR1 SQVTM and CDR2 ANQGSEA. The CDR3 runs 13 residues. The V end was cut by 2 bases, the J end by 0 bases, with 6 bases between. CDR3 amino acids: CSVENGSTDTQYF. The CDR3 region has the DNA TGCAGCGTTGAAAACGGTAGCACAGATACGCAGTATTTT.

The rearrangement joins TRBV7-3 to TRBJ1-1, with a weak D call TRBD1 (5 bases). CDR3 length: 13 residues. Germline V gene data show CDR1 as SGHTA and CDR2 as FQGTGA. V dropped 2 bases and J dropped 7 bases, with 11 bases sitting between them. CDR3 sequence: CASSLGTEGEAFF. The CDR3 DNA reads TGTGCCAGCAGCTTAGGGACGGAGGGTGAAGCTTTCTTT. Using reference TRBV7-3 and TRBJ1-1 for the parts outside the CDR3, the full variable domain is GAGVSQTPSNKVTEKGKYVELRCDPISGHTALYWYRQSLGQGPEFLIYFQGTGAADDSGLPNDRFFAVRPEGSVSTLKIQRTERGDSAVYLCASSLGTEGEAFFGQGTRLTVV.

This chain connects TRBV5-1 to TRBJ2-1; the D gene is possibly TRBD1 (5 bases). This CDR3 region has 17 residues. The ends were cut back, 0 bases at V and 0 bases at J, with 13 bases in the middle. Germline loops: CDR1 SGHRS, CDR2 YFSETQ. The CDR3 sequence is CASSLDARQNSYNEQFF. The CDR3 DNA follows: TGCGCCAGCAGCTTGGATGCTCGACAGAACTCCTACAATGAGCAGTTCTTC.

This clone was seen only once. This sequence joins TRBV7-2 and TRBJ1-1; D perhaps matches TRBD1 (6 bases). Germline assignment: CDR1 SGHTA and CDR2 FQGNSA. V lost 1 base and J lost 4, with 10 bases in between. This CDR3 contains 14 residues. The DNA of the CDR3 is TGTGCCAGCAGCTTAGGGAGGGGGGCCACTGAAGCTTTCTTT. Its translation: CASSLGRGATEAFF.

The rearrangement joins TRBV6-5 to TRBJ1-1; D not resolved. The germline V and J ends were trimmed by 0 bases and 8 bases, with 10 bases remaining between them. This CDR3 has 13 amino acids. The germline V gene encodes CDR1 MNHEY and CDR2 SVGAGI. In DNA form, the CDR3 reads TGTGCCAGCAGTTACTCAAACAACCGGGAAGCTTTCTTT. Encoded protein: CASSYSNNREAFF.

The chain has TRBV12-2 and TRBJ1-4. TRBV12-2 is a pseudogene locus. The CDR3 length is 16 residues. CDR3 nucleotide sequence: TGTGCAAGTCGCTCCAACTTTTCGATGCCCCCGGAAAAACTGTTTTTT. Its translation is CASRSNFSMPPEKLFF.

The chain is built from TRBV4-3 and TRBJ1-1; TRBD1 matches 8 bases. V shed 1 base and J 6 bases; nucleotides not matched to a gene: 7. The CDR3 contains 15 residues. Germline V CDR1 and CDR2: LGHNA, YSLEER. CDR3 nucleotide sequence: TGCGCCAGCAGCCAAGCCCATGCGACAGGGGCTGAAGCTTTCTTT. This sequence encodes CASSQAHATGAEAFF.

The chain employs TRBV2 and TRBJ2-1, with D perhaps TRBD2 (5 bases). The CDR3 is 14 residues long. Trimming cost V 3 bases and J 8 bases, with 14 bases left between them. Germline CDR1 is SNHLY and CDR2 is FYNNEI. The CDR3 DNA is TGTGCCAGCAGTGACGGACCACTGGAGGATGAGCAGTTCTTC. Residues: CASSDGPLEDEQFF.

CDR3 amino acids: CASSMGQGYEQYF. Written as DNA, the CDR3 is TGTGCCAGTAGTATGGGGCAGGGATACGAGCAGTACTTC. J is TRBJ2-7 and V is TRBV19; D is perhaps TRBD1 (5 bases). The length of the CDR3 is 13 residues. V was shortened by 3 bases and J by 4 bases, with 10 bases between the two germline ends. In germline, CDR1 is LNHDA, CDR2 SQIVND (reference sequence).

The chain couples TRBV7-2 to TRBJ2-7; D perhaps matches TRBD2 (6 bases). The CDR3 is made up of 18 amino acids. Germline V CDR1 and CDR2: SGHTA, FQGNSA. Trimming removed 5 bases from V and 1 base from J, with 24 bases in between. The CDR3 reads CASSEGSFGGKRSYEQYF. The CDR3 DNA sequence: TGTGCCAGCAGCGAAGGTTCCTTCGGCGGGAAAAGGTCCTACGAGCAGTACTTC.

V usage is TRBV28 and J usage is TRBJ1-2; TRBD1 might be the D (5 bases). The CDR3 has 14 amino acids. V was cut by 4 bases and J by 2 bases, with 11 bases left in between. CDR1 MDHEN and CDR2 SYDVKM come from the germline V gene. This chain's CDR3 is CASSSFPGNYGYTF. Here the CDR3 DNA reads TGTGCCAGCAGTTCCTTCCCAGGGAACTATGGCTACACCTTC.

This chain joins TRBV9 and TRBJ2-1; 7 bases align to TRBD2. The germline V gene has CDR1 SGDLS and CDR2 YYNGEE. The CDR3 spans 20 residues. V lost 3 bases, J lost 0 bases, and 18 bases stayed unmatched. The DNA for the CDR3 is TGTGCCAGCAGCGCGAGACCGGGACTACCGGAGATCCACTCCTACAATGAGCAGTTCTTC. It is translated as CASSARPGLPEIHSYNEQFF.

About this clone itself: At the DNA level, this CDR3 is encoded by other sequences in the same sample as well. This sequence joins TRBV9 and TRBJ1-2; no definite D call. Per the germline V gene, CDR1 is SGDLS and CDR2 is YYNGEE. The CDR3 contains 12 residues. V lost 0 bases and J 4 bases, leaving 4 bases between the germline ends. Written as DNA, the CDR3 is TGTGCCAGCAGCGTAGTTGGCTATGGCTACACCTTC. It yields the protein CASSVVGYGYTF.

The genes are TRBV7-2 and TRBJ1-2; the D is unclear. Germline V CDR1 and CDR2: SGHTA, FQGNSA. V was pared by 5 bases and J by 5 bases, with 12 bases between. CDR3 length equals 13 residues. The CDR3 DNA reads TGTGCCAGCAGCCCCAAAAACGTATATGGCTACACCTTC. Its translation: CASSPKNVYGYTF.

The rearrangement links TRBV5-1 to TRBJ2-5; tentatively, D is TRBD1 or TRBD2 (5 bases each). The germline V gene has CDR1 SGHRS and CDR2 YFSETQ. V shed 0 bases and J shed 5 bases, with 17 bases lying between them. CDR3 length equals 16 residues. CDR3: CASSLDLSGGSETQYF. CDR3 coding DNA: TGCGCCAGCAGCTTGGATTTGAGTGGGGGAAGTGAGACCCAGTACTTC.

The V gene is TRBV19, the J gene TRBJ2-7, with D possibly TRBD2 on 7 matching bases. The CDR3 length is 14 residues. V lost 8 bases and J 2 bases, leaving 16 bases between the germline ends. CDR1 LNHDA and CDR2 SQIVND come from the germline V gene (reference sequence). CDR3 nucleotide sequence: TGTGCCAGTGGGAGGGCAGGGGCAGCCTACGAGCAGTACTTC. Amino acids: CASGRAGAAYEQYF. The full variable domain, rest sourced from reference TRBV19 and TRBJ2-7, is DGGITQSPKYLFRKEGQNVTLSCEQNLNHDAMYWYRQDPGQGLRLIYYSQIVNDFQKGDIAEGYSVSREKKESFPLTVTSAQKNPTAFYLCASGRAGAAYEQYFGPGTRLTVT.

This chain joins TRBV14 and TRBJ1-1; weak D call: TRBD1 (6 bases). Germline CDR1 SGHDN, CDR2 FVKESK. V lost 4 bases and J lost 1, with 16 bases in between. This CDR3 spans 16 amino acids. CDR3 in DNA: TGTGCCAGCAGCCGCATACAGGGTTTAAAGAACACTGAAGCTTTCTTT. Translation: CASSRIQGLKNTEAFF.

This clone was detected only once. The chain combines TRBV14 with TRBJ1-4; no definite D call. Germline V gene sequence: CDR1 SGHDN, CDR2 FVKESK. The CDR3 spans 11 residues. V was trimmed by 4 bases and J by 7 bases, leaving 4 bases between them. DNA for the CDR3: TGTGCCAGCAGCCTGGGTGAAAAACTGTTTTTT. Its translation is CASSLGEKLFF.

The chain uses TRBV6-1 and TRBJ1-3, with 7 bases that match TRBD1. The CDR3 spans 15 residues. In germline, CDR1 is MNHNS, CDR2 SASEGT. Unmatched junction bases numbered 21, after V lost 7 bases and J lost 15 bases. The CDR3 here is CASIGRPSRGLRGYF. The CDR3 nucleotides read TGTGCCAGCATAGGGAGGCCCTCGAGGGGGCTCAGGGGATATTTT.

This sequence joins TRBV30 and TRBJ2-2; 12 bases match TRBD2. Trimming at V came to 2 bases and at J to 8 bases, leaving 6 bases not matched to a gene. This CDR3 has 15 amino acids. Germline lookup yields CDR1 GTSNPN and CDR2 SVGIG (reference sequence). The CDR3, as DNA: TGTGCCTGGAGTTCCGGACTAGCGGGAATGGGGGAGCTGTTTTTT. Translating gives CAWSSGLAGMGELFF.

The CDR3 loop is CASSIRDSPPAGYTF. CDR3 nucleotides: TGTGCCAGTAGTATCCGGGACAGCCCTCCGGCAGGCTACACCTTC. This chain links TRBV19 with TRBJ1-2; 7 positions agree with TRBD1. The germline CDR1 and CDR2 sequences are LNHDA and SQIVND (reference sequence). This CDR3 is 15 amino acids long. V dropped 3 bases and J dropped 8; count of bases not matched to a gene: 12.